Shown below are 5 T cell receptor beta chains from a single sample sequenced in a study of blood T cell repertoires in COVID-19. Using immunoSEQ multiplex PCR, the repertoire was profiled, and TCRdb retains in-frame clones only, with some absent. Seen here are 450,000 or so clones, around 90% observed once, and the top ten hold 0.8% to 1%. Sequencing was carried out using peripheral blood. The receptors were sampled from a man aged 18 to 35 with COVID-19, enrolled during active disease.

This clone was found once. V usage is TRBV19 and J usage is TRBJ2-5, with a tentative D call TRBD2 (7 bases). The ends were cut back, 4 bases at V and 4 bases at J, with 16 bases in the middle. The CDR3 is 15 amino acids. Germline CDR1 is LNHDA and CDR2 is SQIVND (reference sequence). The CDR3 protein is CASSTGSRGGETQYF. The DNA for the CDR3 is TGTGCCAGTAGTACCGGGAGTAGGGGGGGAGAGACCCAGTACTTC.

This rearrangement joins TRBV5-1 to TRBJ2-1; no firm D call. CDR3 length equals 13 residues. The V end lost 0 bases, the J end lost 7 bases, and 8 bases lay between the germline ends. CDR1 and CDR2 from the germline V gene are SGHRS and YFSETQ. CDR3 residues: CASSLGDLNEQFF. CDR3 bases: TGCGCCAGCAGCTTGGGAGATCTAAATGAGCAGTTCTTC. Combining the CDR3 with reference TRBV5-1 and TRBJ2-1 gives the whole variable domain KAGVTQTPRYLIKTRGQQVTLSCSPISGHRSVSWYQQTPGQGLQFLFEYFSETQRNKGNFPGRFSGRQFSNSRSEMNVSTLELGDSALYLCASSLGDLNEQFFGPGTRLTVL.

The chain couples TRBV23-1 to TRBJ2-3; D possibly corresponds to TRBD1 (6 bases). TRBV23-1 is designated an ORF whose function remains uncertain. V lost 3 bases and J 1 base, leaving 14 bases between the germline ends. The CDR3 totals 16 residues. DNA of the CDR3: TGCGCCAGCAGTCACAGACAGGAGCGGCGCACAGATACGCAGTATTTT. Translating gives CASSHRQERRTDTQYF.

In DNA, the CDR3 is TGTGCCAGCAGCTTAGTGTCGGGGGGCTCTGGGGCCAACGTCCTGACTTTC. Translation: CASSLVSGGSGANVLTF. The V and J genes are TRBV7-2 and TRBJ2-6, with 7 positions matching TRBD2. CDR1 is SGHTA, CDR2 FQGNSA, per germline. V lost 1 base to trimming and J lost 0 bases; unmatched junction nucleotides: 3. CDR3 length equals 17 residues.

This chain joins TRBV30 and TRBJ1-2, with 7 bases matching TRBD1. Germline loops: CDR1 GTSNPN, CDR2 SVGIG (reference sequence). The CDR3 totals 12 residues. V was pared by 4 bases and J by 9 bases, with 8 bases of the junction left unmatched. DNA of the CDR3: TGTGCCTGGAAGACAGGGCCCTTTAGCTACACCTTC. It encodes CAWKTGPFSYTF.